Presented here are 15 T cell receptor beta chains from one specimen sequenced in a study of blood T cell repertoires in COVID-19. Assay: immunoSEQ multiplex PCR; the TCRdb copy retains only in-frame clones and omits some. The table includes 360,000 or so clones, 83% detected once. The sample comprised PBMCs or T cells enriched from blood (not recorded which). Source of these receptors: a woman aged 45-60 years who had recovered from COVID-19.

The CDR3 DNA is TGCGCCAGCAGCCAAGGGACTAGCGGGGGATCAATCGGGGAGCTGTTTTTT. It specifies CASSQGTSGGSIGELFF. V gene TRBV4-3 combines with J gene TRBJ2-2; 13 nucleotides agree with TRBD2. The V and J ends lost 1 base and 7 bases, in that order; junction bases with no gene match: 6. This CDR3 spans 17 amino acids. From germline, CDR1 is LGHNA and CDR2 YSLEER.

The chain couples TRBV20-1 to TRBJ2-7; 10 bases match TRBD1. The germline gives CDR1 DFQATT, CDR2 SNEGSKA (reference sequence). This CDR3 spans 15 amino acids. Trimming removed 3 bases from V and 5 bases from J; junction bases left unmatched: 10. In DNA, the CDR3 is TGCAGTGCTAGTGGCCTGGGACAGGGGAGCGACGAGCAGTACTTC. It specifies CSASGLGQGSDEQYF.

The genes are TRBV5-4 and TRBJ2-7; a possible D gene is TRBD1 (6 bases). With 4 bases removed from V and 0 bases from J, the gap between germline ends came to 8 bases. The germline CDR1 and CDR2 sequences are SGHNT and YYREEE (reference sequence). The length of the CDR3 is 13 residues. The CDR3 DNA reads as TGTGCCAGCAGCGGGGACAACTCCTACGAGCAGTACTTC. Its protein is CASSGDNSYEQYF.

This chain links TRBV11-3 with TRBJ2-7, with D unclear. CDR3 length equals 14 residues. Germline V lookup: CDR1 SGHNT, CDR2 YENEEA. The germline V and J ends were trimmed by 4 bases and 0 bases, with 10 bases remaining between them. CDR3 loop: CASSSYSSSYEQYF. As DNA, the CDR3 is TGTGCCAGCAGCTCCTACAGCAGCTCCTACGAGCAGTACTTC.

The V and J genes are TRBV9 and TRBJ1-1, with 7 positions matching TRBD1. This CDR3 region has 15 residues. Losses at the gene ends were 3 bases for V and 1 base for J; bases not matched to a gene: 6. Germline V gene data show CDR1 as SGDLS and CDR2 as YYNGEE. The CDR3 region has the DNA TGTGCCAGCAGCGGCCCAGGGGGATCGAACACTGAAGCTTTCTTT. Protein sequence: CASSGPGGSNTEAFF.

V and J are TRBV9 and TRBJ1-2, with TRBD1 identical over 8 bases. Germline V gene lookup returns CDR1 SGDLS and CDR2 YYNGEE. CDR3 size: 17 residues. The junction had 15 bases not matched to a gene; V was cut back by 4 bases and J by 4 bases. CDR3 nucleotides: TGTGCCAGCAGCCCTCCGGGAACCGGGACAGGACTCTATGGCTACACCTTC. This encodes CASSPPGTGTGLYGYTF. The full variable domain, in which reference TRBV9 and TRBJ1-2 provide the parts outside the CDR3, is DSGVTQTPKHLITATGQRVTLRCSPRSGDLSVYWYQQSLDQGLQFLIQYYNGEERAKGNILERFSAQQFPDLHSELNLSSLELGDSALYFCASSPPGTGTGLYGYTFGSGTRLTVV.

This chain uses TRBV5-8 with TRBJ1-4; D perhaps matches TRBD1 (6 bases). The CDR3 is 14 amino acids. Germline-derived CDR1 and CDR2 are SGHTS and YDEGEE. V lost 5 bases and J lost 8, with 16 bases in between. The CDR3 coding sequence is TGTGCCAGCAGTTTTACCGGGACATTAGAAAAACTGTTTTTT. It codes for CASSFTGTLEKLFF.

This sequence joins TRBV7-3 and TRBJ2-3; D perhaps matches TRBD2 (7 bases). V was cut by 1 base and J by 2 bases, with 10 bases left in between. Germline V gives CDR1 SGHTA, CDR2 FQGTGA. The CDR3 is 15 amino acids. The CDR3 loop is CASSLRGGATDTQYF. CDR3 in DNA: TGTGCCAGCAGCTTAAGGGGGGGCGCCACAGATACGCAGTATTTT. The complete variable domain, with remaining parts taken from reference TRBV7-3 and TRBJ2-3, reads GAGVSQTPSNKVTEKGKYVELRCDPISGHTALYWYRQSLGQGPEFLIYFQGTGAADDSGLPNDRFFAVRPEGSVSTLKIQRTERGDSAVYLCASSLRGGATDTQYFGPGTRLTVL.

This clone was detected once. The rearrangement links TRBV9 to TRBJ2-1; TRBD2 matches 12 bases. The length of the CDR3 is 20 residues. J lost 2 bases, V lost 0 bases, and 12 bases had no gene match. Germline V gives CDR1 SGDLS, CDR2 YYNGEE. The CDR3 nucleotides are TGTGCCAGCAGCGTAGCCCCCACCTTGACTAGCGGGGGCCCCTACAATGAGCAGTTCTTC. The encoded protein is CASSVAPTLTSGGPYNEQFF.

In this sample, this clone turned up once. This sequence joins TRBV7-7 and TRBJ2-2; 10 positions agree with TRBD2. In germline, CDR1 is SSHAT, CDR2 FNYEAQ (reference sequence). The CDR3 extends over 16 amino acids. J lost 5 bases, V lost 5 bases, and 8 bases had no gene match. CDR3: CASSNDNSGGTGELFF. The CDR3 region has the DNA TGTGCCAGCAGCAACGATAATAGCGGGGGGACCGGGGAGCTGTTTTTT.

The genes are TRBV6-5 and TRBJ2-1; 10 bases map to TRBD2. J was trimmed by 9 bases and V by 2 bases; bases with no gene match: 7. CDR1 is MNHEY, CDR2 SVGAGI, per germline. The CDR3 spans 15 residues. In DNA, the CDR3 is TGTGCCAGCAGTTACGGTCTAGCGGGAGCGGGTGAGCAGTTCTTC. Translated, it gives CASSYGLAGAGEQFF.

The rearrangement joins TRBV19 to TRBJ2-3; 8 positions match TRBD1. This CDR3 is built from 14 residues. The J segment lost 6 bases and the V segment lost 8 bases, leaving 10 bases of the junction unmatched. Germline V CDR1 and CDR2: LNHDA, SQIVND (reference sequence). This CDR3 reads CASAKTGAPDTQYF. The CDR3, as DNA: TGTGCCAGTGCCAAGACAGGGGCACCCGATACGCAGTATTTT.

This sequence joins TRBV21-1 and TRBJ2-7; TRBD1 is the table's D call, not checked against the DNA. TRBV21-1 is given as a pseudogene. CDR3 length: 17 residues. The CDR3 sequence: CASSKGPDTSIPYEQYF. CDR3 DNA sequence: TGTGCCAGCAGCAAAGGGCCGGACACCTCAATACCCTACGAGCAGTACTTC.

V gene TRBV2 combines with J gene TRBJ2-2; D is perhaps TRBD2 (5 bases). Per germline, CDR1 SNHLY and CDR2 FYNNEI. The V and J ends lost 4 bases and 8 bases respectively, with 14 bases between them. This CDR3 comprises 14 residues. The DNA for the CDR3 is TGTGCCAGCAGTGGAGGGATCCGGACTGGGGAGCTGTTTTTT. Translating it yields CASSGGIRTGELFF. Using reference TRBV2 and TRBJ2-2 for the parts outside the CDR3, the full variable domain is EPEVTQTPSHQVTQMGQEVILRCVPISNHLYFYWYRQILGQKVEFLVSFYNNEISEKSEIFDDQFSVERPDGSNFTLKIRSTKLEDSAMYFCASSGGIRTGELFFGEGSRLTVL.

V is TRBV19 and J is TRBJ2-2; D is possibly TRBD1 (5 bases). The CDR3 covers 16 residues. The V end was cut by 7 bases, the J end by 2 bases, with 17 bases between. Looked up from germline, CDR1 is LNHDA and CDR2 is SQIVND (reference sequence). This CDR3 reads CASKLSQGANTGELFF. CDR3 DNA sequence: TGTGCCAGTAAATTATCACAAGGGGCCAACACCGGGGAGCTGTTTTTT.